These 32 T cell receptor beta chains share one sample of origin, sequenced in a study of T cells after yellow fever vaccination. TCRdb passed the 5' RACE reads through MiXCR, listing each CDR3 protein once. There are more than 90,000 distinct CDR3 sequences in the sample; about 6.8% occur only once, and more than 2.5% lies in the top ten. Material: CD4+ T cells sorted from PBMCs, obtained around 45 days after the first yellow fever vaccination. The receptors here all came from a man aged 18 to 29 who received the YFV17D yellow fever vaccine.

This clonotype was recorded at least ten times. The rearrangement uses TRBV12-3 or TRBV12-4 and TRBJ2-1; 10 nucleotides line up with TRBD2. This CDR3 spans 15 amino acids. Losses at the gene ends were 7 bases for V and 8 bases for J; bases not matched to a gene: 11. CDR3 nucleotides: TGTGCCAGCACCAAAGGACTAGCGGTTAGGTATGAGCAGTTCTTC. This codes for CASTKGLAVRYEQFF.

The sample holds many counts of this clonotype. This sequence joins TRBV5-5 and TRBJ2-2; TRBD1 might be the D (5 bases). Germline V gene lookup returns CDR1 SGHKS and CDR2 YYEKEE (reference sequence). Between the trimmed V and J ends, which lost 4 bases and 5 bases, there was a span of 12 bases. The CDR3 length is 14 residues. The CDR3 reads CASSPTRQTGELFF. The DNA of the CDR3 is TGTGCCAGCAGCCCTACCCGACAGACCGGGGAGCTGTTTTTT.

This clonotype was observed many times. The chain has TRBV3-1 and TRBJ2-7; no definite D call. The germline V gene encodes CDR1 LGHDT and CDR2 YNNKEL (reference sequence). V was cut by 4 bases and J by 4 bases, with 14 bases left in between. The CDR3 consists of 14 residues. In nucleotides, the CDR3 is TGTGCCAGCAGCCCCCCCGGTGGAGCGTACGAGCAGTACTTC. Residues: CASSPPGGAYEQYF.

The chain is built from TRBV6-2 or TRBV6-3 and TRBJ1-5; D perhaps matches TRBD1 (6 bases). The germline V gene has CDR1 MNHEY and CDR2 SVGEGT. The CDR3 runs 14 residues. V lost 5 bases and J 4 bases, leaving 12 bases between the germline ends. The CDR3 nucleotides are TGTGCCAGCAGTCACAGGGAGAGGAATCAGCCCCAGCATTTT. Protein: CASSHRERNQPQHF.

This clonotype was counted at least ten times. The chain joins TRBV27 to TRBJ1-5; no clear D gene. The CDR3 spans 12 residues. Germline V gene data show CDR1 as MNHEY and CDR2 as SMNVEV (reference sequence). The V and J ends lost 6 bases and 15 bases respectively, with 18 bases between them. The CDR3, as DNA: TGTGCCAGCAGCCCTACTCGCAGCCCGCTGCATTTT. Translating gives CASSPTRSPLHF.

This clonotype was recorded at least ten times. This chain uses TRBV4-3 with TRBJ2-3, with D possibly called TRBD1 or TRBD2 (5 bases each). V lost 0 bases to trimming and J lost 5 bases, with 15 bases between them. This CDR3 spans 16 amino acids. CDR1 and CDR2 from the germline V gene are LGHNA and YSLEER. CDR3 in DNA: TGCGCCAGCAGCCAAGACACGGGGTATCAGGGAGATACGCAGTATTTT. Translation: CASSQDTGYQGDTQYF.

This clonotype was counted many times. The chain has TRBV7-9 and TRBJ2-1; no clear D. The CDR3 is 13 amino acids. Trimming shortened V by 1 base and J by 7 bases, and 8 bases separated the two germline ends. CDR1 and CDR2 from the germline V gene are SEHNR and FQNEAQ (reference sequence). CDR3 in DNA: TGTGCCAGCAGCTTAGTGTTGATAAATGAGCAGTTCTTC. Its translation is CASSLVLINEQFF.

This clonotype was picked up many times. The rearrangement uses TRBV9 and TRBJ2-5, with 12 bases identical to TRBD2. The CDR3 contains 15 residues. V shed 4 bases and J 6 bases; nucleotides not matched to a gene: 7. CDR1 and CDR2 (germline): SGDLS, YYNGEE. CDR3 nucleotide sequence: TGTGCCAGCAGCCCCGGACTAGCGGGGTTGCAGACCCAGTACTTC. This encodes CASSPGLAGLQTQYF.

There are many counts of this clonotype. This chain links TRBV6-1 with TRBJ2-3; possibly TRBD1 for D (6 bases). V shed 1 base and J shed 1 base, with 9 bases lying between them. There are 15 residues in the CDR3. CDR1 and CDR2 from the germline V gene are MNHNS and SASEGT. CDR3 residues: CASSEGGQRTDTQYF. The CDR3 region has the DNA TGTGCCAGCAGTGAAGGAGGACAGCGCACAGATACGCAGTATTTT.

This clonotype was observed many times. The chain has TRBV20-1 and TRBJ1-4; D might be TRBD1 (5 bases). V was shortened by 6 bases and J by 6 bases, with 11 bases between the two germline ends. In germline, CDR1 is DFQATT, CDR2 SNEGSKA (reference sequence). This CDR3 is built from 12 residues. The DNA of the CDR3 is TGCAGTGCACCCGGGGGGTATGAAAAACTGTTTTTT. Translated, it gives CSAPGGYEKLFF.

This clonotype was counted many times. This sequence joins TRBV6-1 and TRBJ1-4; perhaps TRBD1 as D (5 bases). The CDR3 loop spans 15 amino acids. Germline V gives CDR1 MNHNS, CDR2 SASEGT. With 6 bases removed from V and 11 bases from J, the gap between germline ends came to 22 bases. CDR3 region: CASSHAGGVANKLFF. The CDR3 region has the DNA TGTGCCAGCAGCCACGCCGGGGGGGTCGCGAATAAACTGTTTTTT.

This clonotype showed up many times. The genes are TRBV12-3 or TRBV12-4 and TRBJ2-1; tentative D call: TRBD1 (6 bases). The CDR3 sequence is 15 residues long. The ends were cut back, 1 base at V and 2 bases at J, with 9 bases in the middle. The CDR3 nucleotides are TGTGCCAGCAGTTTAGGGCAGGGGACCTACAATGAGCAGTTCTTC. It codes for CASSLGQGTYNEQFF.

This clonotype was seen at least ten times. The V gene is TRBV10-3, the J gene TRBJ2-3; 9 positions match TRBD2. This CDR3 spans 15 amino acids. The germline CDR1 and CDR2 sequences are ENHRY and SYGVKD. V was pared by 3 bases and J by 7 bases, with 8 bases of the junction left unmatched. As DNA, the CDR3 is TGTGCCATCAGTGAAGGGCTAGCGGGGTTCTATACGCAGTATTTT. Translated, it gives CAISEGLAGFYTQYF.

This clonotype occurred a few times. The rearrangement links TRBV6-4 to TRBJ1-2; D call uncertain. Trimming stripped 7 bases from V and 4 bases from J, with 13 bases between. This CDR3 region has 13 residues. From germline, CDR1 is MRHNA and CDR2 SNTAGT. CDR3 sequence: CASTATPGYGYTF. CDR3 in DNA: TGTGCCAGCACTGCGACGCCGGGCTATGGCTACACCTTC.

This clonotype was detected many times. The rearrangement uses TRBV5-6 and TRBJ2-1, with D uncertain. The CDR3 contains 15 residues. The germline V gene encodes CDR1 SGHDT and CDR2 YYEEEE. Deletions cut 1 base from V and 0 bases from J, with 8 bases between. CDR3 bases: TGTGCCAGCAGCTTGTGGCGGAGCTCCTACAATGAGCAGTTCTTC. It yields the protein CASSLWRSSYNEQFF.

The sample holds many counts of this clonotype. The genes are TRBV7-2 and TRBJ2-1; no clear D. The ends were cut back, 8 bases at V and 6 bases at J, with 14 bases in the middle. The CDR3 spans 13 residues. The V gene's germline CDR1 is SGHTA and CDR2 FQGNSA. This CDR3 reads CASGTFSVNEQFF. CDR3 in DNA: TGTGCCAGCGGAACTTTTTCGGTCAATGAGCAGTTCTTC.

The table lists this clonotype with many counts. CDR3 bases: TGTGCCAGCAGGGACGACTGGGCCGGGGAGCTGTTTTTT. It codes for CASRDDWAGELFF. The chain links TRBV12-3 or TRBV12-4 to TRBJ2-2; D unclear. Trimming cost V 6 bases and J 6 bases, with 11 bases left between them. This CDR3 is built from 13 residues.

With respect to this clonotype: A much larger clone differs by one base, so this may be a read error. The gene calls are TRBV4-2 and TRBJ2-5, with a weak D call TRBD1 (6 bases). CDR3 length: 15 residues. In germline, CDR1 is LGHNA, CDR2 YNFKEQ. V lost 0 bases and J lost 6, with 14 bases in between. CDR3 bases: TGTGCCAGCAGCCAAGAGGAACAGGGTTCTAAGACCCAGTACTTC. Translation: CASSQEEQGSKTQYF.

This clonotype has ten or more counts. This chain links TRBV5-1 with TRBJ2-1; the D gene could be TRBD1 or TRBD2 (5 bases each). Trimming stripped 6 bases from V and 7 bases from J, with 20 bases between. The CDR3 totals 15 residues. The germline V gene has CDR1 SGHRS and CDR2 YFSETQ. CDR3 in DNA: TGCGCCAGCATGCCCCGGGACGACGGGGATAATGAGCAGTTCTTC. It translates to CASMPRDDGDNEQFF.

This clonotype was counted many times. This chain links TRBV19 with TRBJ1-1, with 9 positions matching TRBD1. The germline gives CDR1 LNHDA, CDR2 SQIVND (reference sequence). This CDR3 region has 15 residues. The J segment lost 1 base and the V segment lost 6 bases, leaving 6 bases of the junction unmatched. The CDR3 loop is CASSRPDRGNTEAFF. CDR3 in DNA: TGTGCCAGTAGCAGACCGGACAGGGGGAACACTGAAGCTTTCTTT.

The chain uses TRBV20-1 and TRBJ2-5; D is unresolved. Trimming took 1 base from V and 4 from J, leaving 10 bases between them. CDR1 is DFQATT and CDR2 is SNEGSKA in the germline V gene (reference sequence). The CDR3 sequence is 13 residues long. CDR3 in amino acids: CSARVLLLETQYF. The CDR3 nucleotides are TGCAGTGCTAGAGTCCTCCTTCTAGAGACCCAGTACTTC.

This clonotype was counted many times. This chain joins TRBV5-8 and TRBJ2-1; 7 bases are shared with TRBD1. CDR3 size: 16 residues. Unmatched junction bases numbered 7, after V lost 4 bases and J lost 0 bases. Per the germline V gene, CDR1 is SGHTS and CDR2 is YDEGEE. The CDR3 DNA reads TGTGCCAGCAGCGATTTCAGGGGGAGCTCCTACAATGAGCAGTTCTTC. Residues: CASSDFRGSSYNEQFF.

The table lists this clonotype with many counts. The V and J genes are TRBV4-1 and TRBJ2-3, with D tentatively TRBD2 (5 bases). CDR3 size: 17 residues. CDR1 is MGHRA and CDR2 is YSYEKL in the germline V gene. V was shortened by 1 base and J by 2 bases, with 16 bases between the two germline ends. The CDR3 DNA is TGCGCCAGCAGCCAAGGACCCCCGGGGTCTGACACAGATACGCAGTATTTT. It encodes CASSQGPPGSDTDTQYF.

This clonotype was counted at least ten times. The chain uses TRBV10-3 and TRBJ1-2; the D is unclear. V lost 3 bases and J lost 8, with 13 bases in between. This CDR3 has 13 residues. Looked up from germline, CDR1 is ENHRY and CDR2 is SYGVKD. This CDR3 is CAISEWEWSGYTF. The CDR3 bases are TGTGCCATCAGTGAATGGGAATGGAGCGGCTACACCTTC.

This clonotype was recorded at least ten times. This chain uses TRBV27 with TRBJ1-4; 7 bases map to TRBD1. The CDR3 is made up of 16 amino acids. Trimming took 2 bases from V and 3 from J; bases not matched to a gene: 6. Germline loops: CDR1 MNHEY, CDR2 SMNVEV (reference sequence). The DNA of the CDR3 is TGTGCCAGCAGTTTACGGACAGGCCTGCCTAATGAAAAACTGTTTTTT. The encoded protein is CASSLRTGLPNEKLFF.

This clonotype has more than one count but fewer than ten. The chain couples TRBV10-2 to TRBJ1-5, with no clear D. This CDR3 contains 15 residues. V dropped 2 bases and J dropped 0 bases, with 8 bases sitting between them. Germline values: CDR1 WSHSY, CDR2 SAAADI. DNA for the CDR3: TGCGCCAGCAGTGAGACGGGGTTTAGCAATCAGCCCCAGCATTTT. It specifies CASSETGFSNQPQHF.

The sample holds many counts of this clonotype. The V and J genes are TRBV12-3 or TRBV12-4 and TRBJ1-2; possibly TRBD1 for D (5 bases). The CDR3 totals 14 residues. Deletions cut 7 bases from V and 4 bases from J, with 16 bases between. The CDR3 bases are TGTGCCAGCACCAGTCAGGGTTTGGGCTATGGCTACACCTTC. This translates into CASTSQGLGYGYTF.

This clonotype was seen ten or more times. This chain uses TRBV5-1 with TRBJ1-1; 8 bases line up with TRBD1. This CDR3 spans 14 amino acids. V lost 4 bases and J lost 5; bases outside the gene matches: 7. From germline, CDR1 is SGHRS and CDR2 YFSETQ. The DNA of the CDR3 is TGCGCCAGCAGCCCAACAGGGGGTAGTACTGAAGCTTTCTTT. Protein: CASSPTGGSTEAFF. Looking up the rest from reference TRBV5-1 and TRBJ1-1 gives the full variable domain: KAGVTQTPRYLIKTRGQQVTLSCSPISGHRSVSWYQQTPGQGLQFLFEYFSETQRNKGNFPGRFSGRQFSNSRSEMNVSTLELGDSALYLCASSPTGGSTEAFFGQGTRLTVV.

This clonotype showed up many times. The chain uses TRBV7-9 and TRBJ1-4; weak D call: TRBD1 (5 bases). The V gene's germline CDR1 is SEHNR and CDR2 FQNEAQ (reference sequence). V was trimmed by 5 bases and J by 8 bases, leaving 15 bases between them. The CDR3 sequence is 14 residues long. CDR3 protein: CASSPWGGEEKLFF. Written as DNA, the CDR3 is TGTGCCAGCAGCCCCTGGGGCGGTGAGGAAAAACTGTTTTTT.

This clonotype was observed many times. This sequence joins TRBV5-1 and TRBJ2-3, with TRBD1 matching 10 bases. The CDR3 has 16 residues. Trimming at V came to 2 bases and at J to 5 bases, leaving 8 bases not matched to a gene. Germline V gene data show CDR1 as SGHRS and CDR2 as YFSETQ. The CDR3, as DNA: TGCGCCAGCAGCTTTGACGGGACAGGGGCCGTAGATACGCAGTATTTT. This translates into CASSFDGTGAVDTQYF.

This sequence joins TRBV25-1 and TRBJ2-1; perhaps TRBD2 as D (8 bases). There are 18 residues in the CDR3. CDR1 is MGHDK and CDR2 is SYGVNS in the germline V gene. V was shortened by 4 bases and J by 0 bases, with 19 bases between the two germline ends. The CDR3 bases are TGTGCCAGCAGTGGCGTCGGGAGGGGGCTTAGCTCCTACAATGAGCAGTTCTTC. It yields the protein CASSGVGRGLSSYNEQFF.

This clonotype has at least ten counts. The chain links TRBV29-1 to TRBJ1-1, with D tentatively TRBD1 (5 bases). V dropped 6 bases and J dropped 5 bases, with 10 bases sitting between them. Germline V gene sequence: CDR1 SQVTM, CDR2 ANQGSEA. The length of the CDR3 is 11 residues. CDR3 residues: CSVVWGTEAFF. The DNA of the CDR3 is TGCAGCGTAGTCTGGGGGACTGAAGCTTTCTTT.